These T cell receptor beta chains were read from a single sample in a study of blood T cell repertoires in COVID-19. Some clones are missing from TCRdb's copy, which holds only in-frame ones; the method was immunoSEQ multiplex PCR. Among 300,000 to 450,000 clones listed, approximately 90% were seen once. Sequenced material: PBMCs or T cells enriched from blood (not recorded which). The receptors here all came from a man aged 18-30 years who had recovered from COVID-19. Both conserved end residues are trimmed from each CDR3. Each record gives: V gene, J gene, CDR3 protein.

TRBV25-1	TRBJ2-1	ASSEYRTSGTLDNEQF
TRBV6-5	TRBJ1-5	ASSPQGSQPQH
TRBV2	TRBJ1-2	ASSAQGADYGYT
TRBV28	TRBJ1-1	ASVSVSAF
TRBV2	TRBJ2-1	ASKLAGGASYNEQF
TRBV5-6	TRBJ1-1	ASSFPPGQRNTEAF
TRBV7-9	TRBJ1-1	ASSLAGRGAEAF
TRBV10-3	TRBJ2-5	AISGTRTETQY
TRBV28	TRBJ2-1	ASSPAGTAFREQF
TRBV28	TRBJ2-1	ASSPILAPPKEYNEQF
TRBV6-5	TRBJ1-2	ASSYSYANGNYGYT
TRBV7-9	TRBJ2-4	ASSRDNRNIQY
TRBV2	TRBJ1-1	ASAIQGANTEAF
TRBV7-3	TRBJ1-2	ASNKTGRSEEGYT
TRBV7-8	TRBJ1-3	ASSRHFIGTEGNTIY
TRBV18	TRBJ2-3	ASSPTGAGTDTQY
TRBV12-5	TRBJ2-1	ASGLVGGTRDEQF
TRBV7-2	TRBJ2-1	ASSRGRVEQF
TRBV19	TRBJ1-6	ASSQTPGQGVSYNSPLH
TRBV4-1	TRBJ1-2	ASSQVLRGGYGYT